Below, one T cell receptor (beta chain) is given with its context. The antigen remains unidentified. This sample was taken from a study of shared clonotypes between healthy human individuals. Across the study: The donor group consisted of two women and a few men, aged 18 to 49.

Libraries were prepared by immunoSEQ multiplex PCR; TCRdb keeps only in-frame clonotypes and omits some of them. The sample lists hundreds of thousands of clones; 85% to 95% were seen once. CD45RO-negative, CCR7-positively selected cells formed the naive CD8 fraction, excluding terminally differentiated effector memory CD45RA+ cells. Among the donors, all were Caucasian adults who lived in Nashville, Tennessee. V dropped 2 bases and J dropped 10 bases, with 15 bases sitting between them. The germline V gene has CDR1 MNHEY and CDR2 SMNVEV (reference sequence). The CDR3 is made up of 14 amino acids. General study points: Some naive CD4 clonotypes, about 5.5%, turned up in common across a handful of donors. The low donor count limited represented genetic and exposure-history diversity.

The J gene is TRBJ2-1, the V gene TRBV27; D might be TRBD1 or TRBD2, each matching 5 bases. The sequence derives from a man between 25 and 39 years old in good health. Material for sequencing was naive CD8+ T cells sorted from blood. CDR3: CASSLRGERSEQFF. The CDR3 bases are TGTGCCAGCAGTTTAAGGGGAGAAAGATCAGAGCAGTTCTTC.